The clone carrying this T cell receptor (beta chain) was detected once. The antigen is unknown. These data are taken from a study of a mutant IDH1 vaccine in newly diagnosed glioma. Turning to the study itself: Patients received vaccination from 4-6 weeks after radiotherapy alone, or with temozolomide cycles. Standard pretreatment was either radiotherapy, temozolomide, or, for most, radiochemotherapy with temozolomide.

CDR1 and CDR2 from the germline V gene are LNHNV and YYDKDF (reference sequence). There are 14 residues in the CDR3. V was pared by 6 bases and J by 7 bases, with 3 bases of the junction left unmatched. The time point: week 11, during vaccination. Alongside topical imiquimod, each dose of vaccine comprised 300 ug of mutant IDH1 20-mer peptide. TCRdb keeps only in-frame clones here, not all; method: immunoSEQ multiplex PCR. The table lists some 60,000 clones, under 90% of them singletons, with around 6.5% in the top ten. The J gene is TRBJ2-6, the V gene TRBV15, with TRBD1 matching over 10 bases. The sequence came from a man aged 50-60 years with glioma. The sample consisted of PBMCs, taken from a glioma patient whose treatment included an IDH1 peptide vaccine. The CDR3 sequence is CATSRDRGANVLTF. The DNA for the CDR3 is TGTGCCACCAGTCGGGACAGGGGAGCCAACGTCCTGACTTTC.